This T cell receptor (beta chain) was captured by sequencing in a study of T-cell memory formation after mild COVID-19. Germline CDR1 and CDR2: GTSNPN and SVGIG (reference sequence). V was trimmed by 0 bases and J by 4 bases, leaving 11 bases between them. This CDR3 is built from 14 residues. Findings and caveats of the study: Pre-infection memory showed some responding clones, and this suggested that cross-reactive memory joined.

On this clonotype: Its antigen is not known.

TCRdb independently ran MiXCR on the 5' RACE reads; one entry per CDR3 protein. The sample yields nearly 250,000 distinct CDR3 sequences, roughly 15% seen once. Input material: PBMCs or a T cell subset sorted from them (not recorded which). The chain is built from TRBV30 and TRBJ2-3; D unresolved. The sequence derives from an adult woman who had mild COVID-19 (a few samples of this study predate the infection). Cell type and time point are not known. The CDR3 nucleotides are TGTGCCTGGAGTGTCTTAGGGATATCAGATACGCAGTATTTT. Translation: CAWSVLGISDTQYF.